These T cell receptor beta chains were read from a single sample in a study of CD8 T cells in ankylosing spondylitis. TCRdb reprocessed the 5' RACE reads with MiXCR, giving one entry per CDR3 protein. The sample comprises more than 200,000 distinct CDR3 sequences, around 25% of which are singletons, and approximately 0.61% rests with the top ten. Material for sequencing was blood, either unsorted or a sorted T cell fraction (not recorded which). The receptors shown here come from a male donor with ankylosing spondylitis or in good health (not recorded which). Both conserved end residues are part of each CDR3. Fields, in order: J gene, V gene, clone size, D gene, CDR3 protein, CDR3 DNA. The D gene is left open where the match is weak. Rows give clone size only sometimes, using once, few, many, or a class for an expanded clone.

>TRBJ2-1|TRBV20-1|-|TRBD2
CSARGRGGEQFF
TGCAGTGCTAGAGGCCGCGGGGGTGAGCAGTTCTTC
>TRBJ2-3|TRBV9|many|-
CASSVELTPTQYF
TGTGCCAGCAGCGTAGAACTCACCCCTACGCAGTATTTT
>TRBJ2-1|TRBV10-3|few|-
CAITAATGSNEQFF
TGTGCCATCACCGCAGCAACGGGGTCTAATGAGCAGTTCTTC
>TRBJ2-7|TRBV10-3|-|TRBD2
CAISESSGTYEQYF
TGTGCCATCAGTGAGTCTAGCGGGACCTACGAGCAGTACTTC
>TRBJ2-3|TRBV29-1|few|-
CSVEVRSTDTQYF
TGCAGCGTTGAGGTGCGGTCCACAGATACGCAGTATTTT
>TRBJ2-2|TRBV20-1|-|TRBD1
CRGASGGLNTGELFF
TGCAGAGGAGCCTCAGGGGGCTTGAACACCGGGGAGCTGTTTTTT
>TRBJ2-7|TRBV12-3/TRBV12-4|-|TRBD1
CASSPGTGVSYEQYF
TGTGCCAGCAGCCCCGGGACAGGGGTGTCCTACGAGCAGTACTTC
>TRBJ2-3|TRBV6-5|-|-
CASSYTGLNTDTQYF
TGTGCCAGCAGTTACACGGGTCTGAACACAGATACGCAGTATTTT
>TRBJ2-2|TRBV28|-|-
CASSLTGLTGELFF
TGTGCCAGCAGTTTAACAGGGTTAACCGGGGAGCTGTTTTTT
>TRBJ2-1|TRBV20-1|many|-
CSARSSQGYNEQFF
TGCAGTGCTAGGTCTAGCCAGGGGTACAATGAGCAGTTCTTC
>TRBJ2-5|TRBV10-3|few|TRBD2
CAISPGGLAVQETQYF
TGTGCCATCAGTCCGGGGGGACTAGCGGTTCAAGAGACCCAGTACTTC
>TRBJ2-3|TRBV12-3/TRBV12-4|many|-
CASRWTGGDTQYF
TGTGCCAGCAGATGGACAGGAGGGGATACGCAGTATTTT
>TRBJ2-7|TRBV20-1|many|-
CSARIGTPLYF
TGCAGTGCTAGGATCGGGACACCTTTGTACTTC